This record looks at one TCR beta chain sequence and its context. This record belongs to a study of blood T cell repertoires in COVID-19. The wider study: The United States, Italy and Spain supplied acute and convalescent COVID-19 samples.

Clones were read by immunoSEQ multiplex PCR, and TCRdb kept only the in-frame ones, dropping some. The table records about 47,000 clones, 82% of them present only once. The V gene's germline CDR1 is MNHEY and CDR2 SVGEGT. J gave up 2 bases and V 0 bases, and 7 bases lay outside the gene matches. The CDR3 has 18 residues. The sequenced sample consisted of peripheral blood. The chain couples TRBV6-2 or TRBV6-3 to TRBJ2-2, with 9 nucleotides matching TRBD2. The clonotype comes from a human donor with acute or convalescent COVID-19. The donor label of this sample is uncertain. CDR3 residues: CASSYSVAGVGNTGELFF. In DNA, the CDR3 is TGTGCCAGCAGTTACTCGGTAGCGGGAGTGGGTAACACCGGGGAGCTGTTTTTT.